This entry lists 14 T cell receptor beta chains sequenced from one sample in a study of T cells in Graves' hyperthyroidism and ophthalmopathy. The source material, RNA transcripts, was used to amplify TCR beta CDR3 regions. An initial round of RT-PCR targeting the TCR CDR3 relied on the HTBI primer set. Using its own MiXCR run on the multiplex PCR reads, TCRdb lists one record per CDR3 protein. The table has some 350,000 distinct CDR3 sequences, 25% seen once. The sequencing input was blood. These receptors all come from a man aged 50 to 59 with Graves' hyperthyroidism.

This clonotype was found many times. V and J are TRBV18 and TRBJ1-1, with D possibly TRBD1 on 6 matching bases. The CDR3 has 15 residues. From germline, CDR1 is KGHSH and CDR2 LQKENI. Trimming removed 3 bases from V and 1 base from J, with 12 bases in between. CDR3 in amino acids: CASSPLTGSNTEAFF. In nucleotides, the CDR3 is TGTGCCAGCTCACCCCTGACAGGATCGAACACTGAAGCTTTCTTT.

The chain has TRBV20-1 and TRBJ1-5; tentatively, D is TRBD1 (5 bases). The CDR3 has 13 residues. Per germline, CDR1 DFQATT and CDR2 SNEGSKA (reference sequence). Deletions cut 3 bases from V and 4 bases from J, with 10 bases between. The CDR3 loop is CSASEAGNQPQHF. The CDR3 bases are TGCAGTGCTAGTGAGGCAGGGAATCAGCCCCAGCATTTT.

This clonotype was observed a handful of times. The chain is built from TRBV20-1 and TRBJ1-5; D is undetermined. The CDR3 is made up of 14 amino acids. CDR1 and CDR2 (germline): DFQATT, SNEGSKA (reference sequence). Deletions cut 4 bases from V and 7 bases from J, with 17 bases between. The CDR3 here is CSAMVGGREQPQHF. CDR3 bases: TGCAGTGCTATGGTGGGAGGGAGGGAGCAGCCCCAGCATTTT.

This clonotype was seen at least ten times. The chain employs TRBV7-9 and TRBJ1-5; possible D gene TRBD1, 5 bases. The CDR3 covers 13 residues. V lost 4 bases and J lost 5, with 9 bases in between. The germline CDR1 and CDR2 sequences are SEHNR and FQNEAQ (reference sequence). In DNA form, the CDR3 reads TGTGCCAGCAGCTACCAGGGTGATCAGCCCCAGCATTTT. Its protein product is CASSYQGDQPQHF.

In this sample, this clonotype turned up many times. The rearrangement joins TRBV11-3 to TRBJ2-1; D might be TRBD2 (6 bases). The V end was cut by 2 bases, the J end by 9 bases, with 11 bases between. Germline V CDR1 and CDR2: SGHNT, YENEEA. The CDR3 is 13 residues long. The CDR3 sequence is CASSLTSTAEQFF. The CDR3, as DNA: TGTGCCAGCAGCTTAACTAGCACGGCTGAGCAGTTCTTC.

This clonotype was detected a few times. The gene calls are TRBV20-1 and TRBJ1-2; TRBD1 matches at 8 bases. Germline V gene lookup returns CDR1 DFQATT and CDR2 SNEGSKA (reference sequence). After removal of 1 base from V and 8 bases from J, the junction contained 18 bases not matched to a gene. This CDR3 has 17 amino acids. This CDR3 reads CSARGPGQDWAREGYTF. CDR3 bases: TGCAGTGCTAGAGGCCCGGGACAGGATTGGGCCCGGGAAGGCTACACCTTC.

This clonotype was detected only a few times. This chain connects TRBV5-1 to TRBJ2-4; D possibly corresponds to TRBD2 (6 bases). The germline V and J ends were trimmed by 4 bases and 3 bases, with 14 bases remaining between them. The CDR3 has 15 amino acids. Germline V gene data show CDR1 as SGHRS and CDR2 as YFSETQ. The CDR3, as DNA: TGCGCCAGCAGCCTGAGATTGGAGGGCAAAAACATTCAGTACTTC. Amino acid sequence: CASSLRLEGKNIQYF.

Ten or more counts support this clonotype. The DNA for the CDR3 is TGTGCCAGCAGTCCACTAGCGGGAGGGGCAGATACGCAGTATTTT. Residues: CASSPLAGGADTQYF. The chain joins TRBV12-3 or TRBV12-4 to TRBJ2-3, with 13 bases matching TRBD2. With V trimmed by 5 bases and J by 4 bases, 3 bases remained unmatched. The CDR3 spans 15 residues.

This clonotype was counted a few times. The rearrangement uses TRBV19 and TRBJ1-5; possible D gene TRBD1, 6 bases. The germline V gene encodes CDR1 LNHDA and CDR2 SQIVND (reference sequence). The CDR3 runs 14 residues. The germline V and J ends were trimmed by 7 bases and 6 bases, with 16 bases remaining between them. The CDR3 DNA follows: TGTGCCAGTAACGGGGGCTCTTTGGGTCAGCCCCAGCATTTT. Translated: CASNGGSLGQPQHF. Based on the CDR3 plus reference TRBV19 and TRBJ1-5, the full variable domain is DGGITQSPKYLFRKEGQNVTLSCEQNLNHDAMYWYRQDPGQGLRLIYYSQIVNDFQKGDIAEGYSVSREKKESFPLTVTSAQKNPTAFYLCASNGGSLGQPQHFGDGTRLSIL.

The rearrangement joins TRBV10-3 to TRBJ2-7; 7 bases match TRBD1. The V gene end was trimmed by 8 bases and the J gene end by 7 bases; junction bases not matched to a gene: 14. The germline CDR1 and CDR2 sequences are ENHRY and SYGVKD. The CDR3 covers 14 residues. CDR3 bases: TGTGCCATCTGGTCGGGACAGCCTTCTCGGGAGCAGTACTTC. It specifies CAIWSGQPSREQYF.

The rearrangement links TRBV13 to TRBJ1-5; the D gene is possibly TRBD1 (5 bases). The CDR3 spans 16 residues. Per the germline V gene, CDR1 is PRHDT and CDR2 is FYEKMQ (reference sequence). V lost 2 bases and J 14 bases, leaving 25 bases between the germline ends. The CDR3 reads CASSLTSRRQTAPKHF. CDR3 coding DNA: TGTGCCAGCAGCTTAACGAGTCGTCGACAGACAGCTCCTAAGCATTTT. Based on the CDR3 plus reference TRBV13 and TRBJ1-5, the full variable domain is AAGVIQSPRHLIKEKRETATLKCYPIPRHDTVYWYQQGPGQDPQFLISFYEKMQSDKGSIPDRFSAQQFSDYHSELNMSSLELGDSALYFCASSLTSRRQTAPKHFGDGTRLSIL.

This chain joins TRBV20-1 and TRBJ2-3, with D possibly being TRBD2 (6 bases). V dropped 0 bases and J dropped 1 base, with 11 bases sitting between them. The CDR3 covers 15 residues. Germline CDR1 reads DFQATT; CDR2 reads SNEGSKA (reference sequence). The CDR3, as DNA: TGCAGTGCTAGAGATATGCGGGACCGCACAGATACGCAGTATTTT. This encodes CSARDMRDRTDTQYF.

The CDR3 here is CASSFFGSDDRAADTQYF. The CDR3 DNA is TGCGCCAGCAGCTTCTTTGGGTCAGATGACAGGGCGGCCGATACGCAGTATTTT. V usage is TRBV5-1 and J usage is TRBJ2-3; the match to TRBD1 covers 7 bases. The germline V gene encodes CDR1 SGHRS and CDR2 YFSETQ. The CDR3 consists of 18 residues. V shed 2 bases and J 6 bases; nucleotides not matched to a gene: 18.

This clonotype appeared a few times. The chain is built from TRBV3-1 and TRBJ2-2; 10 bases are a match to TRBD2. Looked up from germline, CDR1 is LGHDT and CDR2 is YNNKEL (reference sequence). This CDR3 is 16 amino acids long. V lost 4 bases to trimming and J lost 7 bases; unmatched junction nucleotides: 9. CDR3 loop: CASSPPSGRIGGELFF. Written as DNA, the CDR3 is TGTGCCAGCAGCCCCCCTAGCGGGAGAATAGGCGGGGAGCTGTTTTTT.